This T cell receptor (beta chain) was sequenced in a study of blood T cell repertoires in COVID-19. The CDR3 totals 12 residues. Trimming cost V 7 bases and J 7 bases, with 13 bases left between them. Source study methods: Nucleated cell counts were estimated from reference gene primer amplification. Sequenced by immunoSEQ multiplex PCR; TCRdb stores in-frame clones only, minus some. V, J and clone size are those of that table, while D and trimming were read from the DNA. The repertoire holds under 250,000 clones, with roughly four fifths as singletons. Participants, about 18 to 90 years old, spanned around 25 US areas. Participant-reported clinical history was the basis for cohort assignment. The study counted Cohort 3 donors as recovered given two negative PCRs, clearance, or symptom resolution.

Sequenced material: PBMCs or T cells enriched from blood (not recorded which). This receptor was obtained from a man in his 60s who had recovered from COVID-19. The rearrangement uses TRBV12-3 or TRBV12-4 and TRBJ1-2; tentative D call: TRBD1 (5 bases). The CDR3 region has the DNA TGTGCCAGCACTCTCAGGGTGGGTGGCTACACCTTC. Amino acid sequence: CASTLRVGGYTF.